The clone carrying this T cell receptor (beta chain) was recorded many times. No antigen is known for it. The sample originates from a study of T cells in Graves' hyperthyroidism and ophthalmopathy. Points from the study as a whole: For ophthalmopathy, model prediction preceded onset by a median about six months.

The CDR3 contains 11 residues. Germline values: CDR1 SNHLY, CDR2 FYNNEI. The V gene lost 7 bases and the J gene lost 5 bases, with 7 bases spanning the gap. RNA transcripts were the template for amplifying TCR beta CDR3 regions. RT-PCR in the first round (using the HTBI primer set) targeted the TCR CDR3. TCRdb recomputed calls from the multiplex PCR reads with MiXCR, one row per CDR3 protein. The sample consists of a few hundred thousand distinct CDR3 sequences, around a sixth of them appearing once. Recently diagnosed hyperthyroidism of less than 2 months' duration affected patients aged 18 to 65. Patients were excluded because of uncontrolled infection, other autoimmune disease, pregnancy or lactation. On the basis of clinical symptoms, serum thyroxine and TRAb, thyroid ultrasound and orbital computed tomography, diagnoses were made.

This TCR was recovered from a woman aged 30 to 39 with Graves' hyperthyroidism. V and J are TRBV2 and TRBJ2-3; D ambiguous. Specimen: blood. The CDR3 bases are TGTGCCAGCAATCGTGAAGATACGCAGTATTTT. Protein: CASNREDTQYF.